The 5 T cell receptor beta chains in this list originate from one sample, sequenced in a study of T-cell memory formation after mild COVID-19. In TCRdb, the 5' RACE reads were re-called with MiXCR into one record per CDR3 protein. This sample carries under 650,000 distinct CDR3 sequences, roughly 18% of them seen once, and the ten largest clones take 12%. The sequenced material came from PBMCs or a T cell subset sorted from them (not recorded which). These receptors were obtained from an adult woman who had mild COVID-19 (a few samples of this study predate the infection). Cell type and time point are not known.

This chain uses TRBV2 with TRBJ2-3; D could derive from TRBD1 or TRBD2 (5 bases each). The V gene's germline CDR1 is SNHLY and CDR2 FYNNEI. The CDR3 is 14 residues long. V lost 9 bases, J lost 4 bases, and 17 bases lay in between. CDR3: CASPRDLGADTQYF. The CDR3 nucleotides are TGTGCCAGTCCCCGGGACCTAGGGGCAGATACGCAGTATTTT.

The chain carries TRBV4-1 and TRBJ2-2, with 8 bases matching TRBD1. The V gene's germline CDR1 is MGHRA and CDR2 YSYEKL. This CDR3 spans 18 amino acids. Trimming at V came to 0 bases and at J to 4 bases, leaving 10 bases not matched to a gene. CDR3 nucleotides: TGCGCCAGCAGCCAAGATCAGTCCCAGGGGGCAATCACCGGGGAGCTGTTTTTT. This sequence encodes CASSQDQSQGAITGELFF.

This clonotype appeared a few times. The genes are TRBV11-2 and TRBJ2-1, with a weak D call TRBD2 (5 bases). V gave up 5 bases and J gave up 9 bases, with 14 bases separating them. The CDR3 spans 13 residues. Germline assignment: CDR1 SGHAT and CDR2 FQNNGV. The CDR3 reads CASSRTWASEQFF. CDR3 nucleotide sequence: TGTGCCAGCAGCCGGACTTGGGCTAGTGAGCAGTTCTTC.

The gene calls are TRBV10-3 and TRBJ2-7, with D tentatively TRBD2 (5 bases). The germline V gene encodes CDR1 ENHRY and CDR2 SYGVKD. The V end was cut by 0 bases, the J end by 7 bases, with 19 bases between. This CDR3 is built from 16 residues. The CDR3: CAISESITHPGGEQYF. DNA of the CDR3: TGTGCCATCAGTGAGTCGATTACGCACCCGGGCGGGGAGCAGTACTTC.

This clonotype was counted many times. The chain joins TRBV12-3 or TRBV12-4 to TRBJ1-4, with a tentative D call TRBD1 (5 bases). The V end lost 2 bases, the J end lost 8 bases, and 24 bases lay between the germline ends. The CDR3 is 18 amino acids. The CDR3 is CASSLQGLWGRVGEKLFF. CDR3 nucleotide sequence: TGTGCCAGCAGTTTACAGGGTCTGTGGGGCAGGGTCGGGGAAAAACTGTTTTTT.